The rows below give T cell receptor beta chains drawn from one sample of a study of T cell changes during pregnancy in multiple sclerosis. The method was immunoSEQ multiplex PCR; TCRdb's version includes in-frame clones alone and lacks a portion of them. This table holds roughly 90,000 clones, under 95% found once. Specimen: peripheral blood, collected in the first trimester of pregnancy. The receptors were gathered from a female donor in good health, enrolled as a control in a pregnancy study. CDR3s include the opening cysteine and the closing phenylalanine or tryptophan. A D gene is named only where the DNA matches it firmly. A clone size is listed for some rows: how often the clone was seen (once, few, many), or a class if it is expanded.

TGCGCCAGCAGCCAAGATTCGGGACAGTCCTACAATGAGCAGTTCTTC,CASSQDSGQSYNEQFF,.,TRBJ2-1,TRBV4-1,TRBD1
TGCGCCAGCAGCCACCCCGGGACAGCTGAAGCTTTCTTT,CASSHPGTAEAFF,.,TRBJ1-1,TRBV4-3,TRBD1
TGCGCCAGCAGCCAACCGGATGGGGGGGCGGGGGACTACAATGAGCAGTTCTTC,CASSQPDGGAGDYNEQFF,many,TRBJ2-1,TRBV4-1,.
TGTGCCAGCAGCTTAGATGGGACAGGAGACTACGAGCAGTACTTC,CASSLDGTGDYEQYF,.,TRBJ2-7,TRBV7-2,TRBD1
TGTGCCAGCAGCTTAGCGACGGACAGACCGTATGGCTACACCTTC,CASSLATDRPYGYTF,.,TRBJ1-2,TRBV7-2,.
TGCGCCAGCAGCACGGTGTTTGGGACTCCGGGTAGCTCCTACGAGCAGTACTTC,CASSTVFGTPGSSYEQYF,.,TRBJ2-7,TRBV4-3,.
TGTGCCAGCAGCCTGGACAGGGTGGGAGAGCAGTACTTC,CASSLDRVGEQYF,.,TRBJ2-7,TRBV7-9,TRBD1
TGCAGCGTTGGTCCAGGCATGAACACTGAAGCTTTCTTT,CSVGPGMNTEAFF,.,TRBJ1-1,TRBV29-1,.
TGTGCCAGCAGTATAGGGACAGCCAGCACTAATGAAAAACTGTTTTTT,CASSIGTASTNEKLFF,.,TRBJ1-4,TRBV2,TRBD1
TGTGCCAGTACCCAGGGTGCGGCAGATACGCAGTATTTT,CASTQGAADTQYF,.,TRBJ2-3,TRBV19,.
TGTGCCAGCAGCCAAGACCTTGTGTACGAGCAGTACTTC,CASSQDLVYEQYF,.,TRBJ2-7,TRBV14,.
TGTGCCAGCAGCCTGGGGGGGCGGACCGGGGAGCTGTTTTTT,CASSLGGRTGELFF,.,TRBJ2-2,TRBV4-2,.
TGCAGCGTGGCACAGGGAGATTTTCTTCAGTACTTC,CSVAQGDFLQYF,.,TRBJ2-4,TRBV29-1,.
TGTGCCAGCAGCCCCAGGGGGCGAGATACTGAAGCTTTCTTT,CASSPRGRDTEAFF,once,TRBJ1-1,TRBV27,TRBD1
TGTGCCAGCTCACCCCTACCGTCGAGCGGGGTCAGGGGTGATAATTCACCCCTCCACTTT,CASSPLPSSGVRGDNSPLHF,.,TRBJ1-6,TRBV18,.
TGCGCCAGCAGCCCGCCGGCAGGGGATAATTCACCCCTCCACTTT,CASSPPAGDNSPLHF,.,TRBJ1-6,TRBV5-1,.
TGTGCTAGTGGTATACCGGACAGTTACACTGAAGCTTTCTTT,CASGIPDSYTEAFF,.,TRBJ1-1,TRBV12-5,.
TGTGCCAGCAGTGAAGCGGTGAGCTCCTATAATTCACCCCTCCACTTT,CASSEAVSSYNSPLHF,.,TRBJ1-6,TRBV6-1,.
TGTGCCAGTAGTGTACAGGGCGACAATCAGCCCCAGCATTTT,CASSVQGDNQPQHF,few,TRBJ1-5,TRBV19,.
TGTGCCAGCAGCCCCCTCTCCGTAACAGGGGGTACTAATGAAAAACTGTTTTTT,CASSPLSVTGGTNEKLFF,.,TRBJ1-4,TRBV27,TRBD1
TGTGCCAGCAGCGCAGGGGGGCAAGGAGGATCACCCCTCCACTTT,CASSAGGQGGSPLHF,.,TRBJ1-6,TRBV9,TRBD1
TGCGCCAGCAGCCGTACAGGGGGCAAAAACACCGGGGAGCTGTTTTTT,CASSRTGGKNTGELFF,.,TRBJ2-2,TRBV4-1,TRBD1
TGTGCCAGCAGAAGAGGCGGGGGGTTCCAGAGCACAGATACGCAGTATTTT,CASRRGGGFQSTDTQYF,.,TRBJ2-3,TRBV7-2,TRBD2
TGTGCCAGCAGCCCTGTTATGAACACTGAAGCTTTCTTT,CASSPVMNTEAFF,.,TRBJ1-1,TRBV27,.
TGTGCTAGTGGTTTGGTACAGGTCCTCGGAAACACCATATATTTT,CASGLVQVLGNTIYF,.,TRBJ1-3,TRBV12-5,.
TGTGCCAGCAGTGAAGGACTTTTAGCTAACTATGGCTACACCTTC,CASSEGLLANYGYTF,.,TRBJ1-2,TRBV5-4,.
TGCGCCAGCAGCCAAGGAGTCTCTGGAAACACCATATATTTT,CASSQGVSGNTIYF,.,TRBJ1-3,TRBV4-1,.
TGCGCCAGCACTTTCGAGGGGGGGGTGGCTTACGAGCAGTACTTC,CASTFEGGVAYEQYF,.,TRBJ2-7,TRBV5-1,.
TGTGCCAGCAGCCAAGCGGCGGGGTCGGTGAACAATGAGCAGTTCTTC,CASSQAAGSVNNEQFF,few,TRBJ2-1,TRBV4-2,.
TGCAGTGCTGTGGACAGAACCGTGGGGTATTTT,CSAVDRTVGYF,.,TRBJ2-3,TRBV20-1,.
TGTGCCAGCAGCGTAACTAGCCTGGAGACCCAGTACTTC,CASSVTSLETQYF,.,TRBJ2-5,TRBV9,.
TGCAGCGTCCCACCCTTGACAGGCGACACCGGGGAGCTGTTTTTT,CSVPPLTGDTGELFF,.,TRBJ2-2,TRBV29-1,.
TGTGCCAGCAGTGAAGGGACAGGGGGCGGACGAGGCTACACCTTC,CASSEGTGGGRGYTF,.,TRBJ1-2,TRBV6-1,TRBD1
TGCGCCAGCAGCCAAGAGTGGGGGGACTACGAGCAGTACTTC,CASSQEWGDYEQYF,few,TRBJ2-7,TRBV4-3,.
TGTGCCAGCAGCTTCGGGGGGGAGCAGTACTTC,CASSFGGEQYF,.,TRBJ2-7,TRBV7-9,TRBD2
TGCGCCAGCAGCCAAGATAAAGCGGGGGGGCCAGTCGACACCGGGGAGCTGTTTTTT,CASSQDKAGGPVDTGELFF,.,TRBJ2-2,TRBV4-3,TRBD2
TGTGCCTCCCAAGGGCGGGGGCGGAGAGACAATGAGCAGTTCTTC,CASQGRGRRDNEQFF,.,TRBJ2-1,TRBV30,.
TGTGCCAGCAGCTTAGGAGACAGCTACGAGCAGTACTTC,CASSLGDSYEQYF,.,TRBJ2-7,TRBV11-3,.
TGTGCCAGCTCAGCCGCACAGGGTGGCGGTGAAGGCTACACCTTC,CASSAAQGGGEGYTF,once,TRBJ1-2,TRBV18,.
TGCGCCAGCTCCGTGACAGGTTTAAGCGACGAGCAGTACTTC,CASSVTGLSDEQYF,.,TRBJ2-7,TRBV5-1,.
TGCGCCAGCAGCCAAAGCGGAATTAGCACAGATACGCAGTATTTT,CASSQSGISTDTQYF,.,TRBJ2-3,TRBV4-3,.
TGTGCCAGCAGCTGGGGAGCCGGGACAGGGTGGAATGAGCAGTTCTTC,CASSWGAGTGWNEQFF,.,TRBJ2-1,TRBV5-6,TRBD1
TGCGCCAGCAGCCAAAAACCTTCCCTGGGACAGGGAACCTCTGGAAACACCATATATTTT,CASSQKPSLGQGTSGNTIYF,.,TRBJ1-3,TRBV4-1,TRBD1
TGCGCCAGCAGCCAAGATAAGGGGGTCAGGTATGAGGGCTACACCTTC,CASSQDKGVRYEGYTF,.,TRBJ1-2,TRBV4-3,.
TGTGCCAGCAGCGGTGGGACAGGGTATGGCTACACCTTC,CASSGGTGYGYTF,.,TRBJ1-2,TRBV2,TRBD1
TGTGCCAGCAGCCAATCCGGAGGCTCTGGGGCCAACGTCCTGACTTTC,CASSQSGGSGANVLTF,.,TRBJ2-6,TRBV7-3,.
TGTGCCAGCAGCTTAGCGTCAGGGTCGCAGCCTTTCTTT,CASSLASGSQPFF,.,TRBJ1-1,TRBV7-6,.
TGTGCCAGCAGCTCCGGGGGAGAGCGACGGGACACTGAAGCTTTCTTT,CASSSGGERRDTEAFF,.,TRBJ1-1,TRBV5-4,.
TGTGCCAGCTCACCACCGAGGGGACAGCTAAAAGAGACCCAGTACTTC,CASSPPRGQLKETQYF,.,TRBJ2-5,TRBV18,TRBD1
TGTGCCAGCAGTGAAGAGCCTGTCCCCGGGGAGCTGTTTTTT,CASSEEPVPGELFF,few,TRBJ2-2,TRBV5-4,.
TGTGCCAGCAGCTTAGGTCTGTCCTATGGCTACACCTTC,CASSLGLSYGYTF,.,TRBJ1-2,TRBV7-9,.
TGTGCCAGCAGTTATCGGCGGGTCCAGAACACTGAAGCTTTCTTT,CASSYRRVQNTEAFF,.,TRBJ1-1,TRBV27,.
TGTGCCAGCAGCTCTGACAGGGGGCTTAAAAACATTCAGTACTTC,CASSSDRGLKNIQYF,.,TRBJ2-4,TRBV6-5,TRBD1
TGTGCCAGCAGTTTAAGGCGGGGGATCTCCTACGAGCAGTACTTC,CASSLRRGISYEQYF,few,TRBJ2-7,TRBV27,TRBD2
TGTGCCAGCAGCCGTCGGGACAGGTTAAACACTGAAGCTTTCTTT,CASSRRDRLNTEAFF,.,TRBJ1-1,TRBV14,TRBD1
TGTGCCAGCAGCTTAAGGCAGGGGTTCAAGAACACTGAAGCTTTCTTT,CASSLRQGFKNTEAFF,.,TRBJ1-1,TRBV13,.
TGTGCCAGCAGCTCAGACAGGGATCAGCCCCAGCATTTT,CASSSDRDQPQHF,.,TRBJ1-5,TRBV7-2,TRBD1
TGTGCCAGCAGAACATCTACAGATACGCAGTATTTT,CASRTSTDTQYF,.,TRBJ2-3,TRBV27,.
TGTGCTAGCCTCAGGGGGCCCGAAGAGACCCAGTACTTC,CASLRGPEETQYF,once,TRBJ2-5,TRBV12-5,TRBD1
TGTGCCAGCAGCGCGGCCGCAGGGACCTACGAGCAGTACTTC,CASSAAAGTYEQYF,.,TRBJ2-7,TRBV9,.